This T cell receptor beta chain was captured by sequencing in a study of cytomegalovirus exposure and HLA in healthy donors. Study-level points and caveats: TRBV6-2, TRBV6-3 and other indistinguishable V segments were excluded. TCR beta V- and J-gene trimming, according to a later analysis, was linked to a missense DCLRE1C variant.

13 Jbeta primers and 60 Vbeta primers were used for the PCR. Clones were read by immunoSEQ multiplex PCR, and TCRdb kept only the in-frame ones, dropping some. The sample yields 250,000 to 350,000 clones, 70% to 90% seen once. The junction had 9 bases not matched to a gene; V was cut back by 5 bases and J by 10 bases. The CDR3 spans 14 residues. Germline V CDR1 and CDR2: LNHDA, SQIVND (reference sequence). This clone was counted a single time. The antigen is unknown. The genes are TRBV19 and TRBJ2-1, with 9 bases aligning to TRBD1. The sample comprised PBMCs. The sequence derives from a man aged 35 to 55 in good health and CMV-seropositive. The CDR3 region is CASSPIDRGGEQFF. The CDR3 DNA is TGTGCCAGTAGTCCGATCGACAGGGGGGGCGAGCAGTTCTTC. Using reference TRBV19 and TRBJ2-1 for the parts outside the CDR3, the full variable domain is DGGITQSPKYLFRKEGQNVTLSCEQNLNHDAMYWYRQDPGQGLRLIYYSQIVNDFQKGDIAEGYSVSREKKESFPLTVTSAQKNPTAFYLCASSPIDRGGEQFFGPGTRLTVL.